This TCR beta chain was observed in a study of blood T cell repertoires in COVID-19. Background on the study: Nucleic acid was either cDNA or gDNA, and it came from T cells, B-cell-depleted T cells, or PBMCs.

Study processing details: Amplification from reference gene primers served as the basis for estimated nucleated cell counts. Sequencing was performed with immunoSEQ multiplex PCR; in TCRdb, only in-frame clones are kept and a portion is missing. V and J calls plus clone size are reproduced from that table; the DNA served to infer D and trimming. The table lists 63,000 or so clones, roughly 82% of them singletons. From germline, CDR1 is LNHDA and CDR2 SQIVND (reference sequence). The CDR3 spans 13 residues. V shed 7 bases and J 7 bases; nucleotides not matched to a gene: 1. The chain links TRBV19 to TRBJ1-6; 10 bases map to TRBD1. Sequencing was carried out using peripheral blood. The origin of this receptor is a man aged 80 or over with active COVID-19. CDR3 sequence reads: CASKGQGNSPLHF. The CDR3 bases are TGTGCCAGTAAGGGACAGGGGAATTCACCCCTCCACTTT.